The 20 T cell receptor beta chains in this list originate from one sample, sequenced in a study of T-cell memory formation after mild COVID-19. Each CDR3 protein is one row after TCRdb ran MiXCR on the 5' RACE reads. The profile covers under 300,000 distinct CDR3 sequences, with approximately 16% appearing a single time and approximately 3.4% taken by the ten largest. Sequenced sample: PBMCs or a T cell subset sorted from them (not recorded which). These receptors all come from a man aged 18 to 35 who had mild COVID-19 (a few samples of this study predate the infection). Cell type and time point are not known.

The chain has TRBV25-1 and TRBJ1-1; TRBD1 might be the D (6 bases). Trimming stripped 2 bases from V and 5 bases from J, with 15 bases between. Germline values: CDR1 MGHDK, CDR2 SYGVNS. This CDR3 is built from 15 residues. In nucleotides, the CDR3 is TGTGCCAGCAGTGAACCGAGGTCAGGGGATACTGAAGCTTTCTTT. This gives the protein CASSEPRSGDTEAFF.

This chain connects TRBV7-6 to TRBJ2-2; D assignment may be TRBD1 or TRBD2 (7 bases each). There are 15 residues in the CDR3. CDR1 is SGHVS, CDR2 FNYEAQ, per germline. Trimming stripped 1 base from V and 5 bases from J, with 11 bases between. The CDR3 region has the DNA TGTGCCAGCAGCTTAGGACAGGGAGGGACCGGGGAGCTGTTTTTT. Residues: CASSLGQGGTGELFF.

Details on this clonotype: Since the CDR3 does not end with the conserved phenylalanine or tryptophan, this likely comes from a read error. The DNA is omitted, as the CDR3 cannot be located on it reliably, and the CDR3 follows TCRdb's listing. The chain employs TRBV30 and TRBJ1-1; whether TRBD1, the table's D call, matches the DNA was not checked. Termini included, the CDR3 measures 10 amino acids. Germline assignment: CDR1 GTSNPN and CDR2 SVGIG (reference sequence). The CDR3 spells CAWSVTRGAL.

The chain is built from TRBV2 and TRBJ2-1; 8 bases match TRBD2. The V gene's germline CDR1 is SNHLY and CDR2 FYNNEI. The CDR3 totals 13 residues. Trimming at V came to 5 bases and at J to 6 bases, leaving 3 bases not matched to a gene. The CDR3 spells CASSSGGGNEQFF. The CDR3 DNA is TGTGCCAGCAGTAGCGGGGGAGGCAATGAGCAGTTCTTC.

This clonotype was counted only a few times. The chain joins TRBV12-3 or TRBV12-4 to TRBJ1-2; D gene ambiguous. This CDR3 has 14 amino acids. V was clipped by 6 bases and J by 4 bases, with 15 bases between them. The CDR3 protein is CASSGRRASYGYTF. For the CDR3, the DNA is TGTGCCAGCAGCGGAAGGCGGGCCAGCTATGGCTACACCTTC.

This clonotype was counted a few times. The V and J genes are TRBV7-7 and TRBJ2-1; maybe TRBD1 (6 bases). V gave up 5 bases and J gave up 7 bases, with 15 bases separating them. Germline-derived CDR1 and CDR2 are SSHAT and FNYEAQ (reference sequence). This CDR3 spans 14 amino acids. This CDR3 is CASSRLGASNEQFF. CDR3 DNA: TGTGCCAGCAGCCGACTGGGGGCTTCAAATGAGCAGTTCTTC.

This chain links TRBV29-1 with TRBJ1-4; TRBD1 matches at 7 bases. Losses at the gene ends were 2 bases for V and 8 bases for J; bases not matched to a gene: 5. The germline V gene has CDR1 SQVTM and CDR2 ANQGSEA. The CDR3 spans 13 residues. The CDR3 sequence: CSVENRGKEKLFF. For the CDR3, the DNA is TGCAGCGTTGAAAACAGGGGAAAGGAAAAACTGTTTTTT.

The J gene is TRBJ2-2, the V gene TRBV7-3, with a weak D call TRBD1 (7 bases). The CDR3 loop spans 16 amino acids. Germline V CDR1 and CDR2: SGHTA, FQGTGA. V was trimmed by 0 bases and J by 5 bases, leaving 13 bases between them. The CDR3 is CASSLTWTGGTGELFF. For the CDR3, the DNA is TGTGCCAGCAGCTTAACGTGGACAGGAGGGACCGGGGAGCTGTTTTTT.

The rearrangement joins TRBV5-1 to TRBJ2-6; weak D call: TRBD1 (5 bases). The germline V gene has CDR1 SGHRS and CDR2 YFSETQ. Trimming took 0 bases from V and 0 from J, leaving 16 bases between them. The CDR3 sequence is 19 residues long. Written as DNA, the CDR3 is TGCGCCAGCAGCTTGGGTTTTGGGGCAGGGCGCTCTGGGGCCAACGTCCTGACTTTC. Residues: CASSLGFGAGRSGANVLTF.

This clonotype was detected only once. The conserved final phenylalanine or tryptophan is absent from the CDR3, which likely points to a read error. The V gene is TRBV3-1, the J gene TRBJ2-7, with 9 bases lining up with TRBD2. CDR1 is LGHDT and CDR2 is YNNKEL in the germline V gene (reference sequence). The trim removed 1 base at V and 7 bases at J, leaving 8 bases unmatched. The CDR3 runs 15 residues. Here the CDR3 DNA reads TGTGCCAGCAGCCAAGGAGCGGGACTAGCTGTGGAGCAGTACTTA. It is translated as CASSQGAGLAVEQYL.

This clonotype was counted between two and nine times. This chain connects TRBV4-3 to TRBJ1-4; weak D call: TRBD1 (5 bases). V was trimmed by 0 bases and J by 5 bases, leaving 16 bases between them. CDR1 LGHNA and CDR2 YSLEER come from the germline V gene. The CDR3 runs to 17 residues. This chain's CDR3 is CASSQEGTAGQNEKLFF. In nucleotides, the CDR3 is TGCGCCAGCAGCCAAGAAGGGACGGCCGGGCAAAATGAAAAACTGTTTTTT.

This clonotype was counted a few times. The rearrangement uses TRBV19 and TRBJ1-1; the D is unclear. Germline V gene sequence: CDR1 LNHDA, CDR2 SQIVND (reference sequence). This CDR3 is built from 12 residues. Trimming took 5 bases from V and 5 from J, leaving 9 bases between them. CDR3 amino acids: CASSEGQTEAFF. CDR3 sequence (DNA): TGTGCCAGTAGTGAGGGCCAGACTGAAGCTTTCTTT.

This sequence joins TRBV2 and TRBJ2-7, with 7 bases matching TRBD2. The V gene end was trimmed by 1 base and the J gene end by 7 bases; junction bases not matched to a gene: 4. Germline values: CDR1 SNHLY, CDR2 FYNNEI. This CDR3 contains 13 residues. The CDR3 nucleotides are TGTGCCAGCAGTGAAGTGACAGCGGGAGAGCAGTACGTC. Encoded protein: CASSEVTAGEQYV.

This chain joins TRBV5-1 and TRBJ2-1; D not resolved. CDR1 is SGHRS and CDR2 is YFSETQ in the germline V gene. With 4 bases removed from V and 0 bases from J, the gap between germline ends came to 11 bases. This CDR3 spans 15 amino acids. The CDR3 sequence is CASSPDPSSYNEQFF. The CDR3 DNA follows: TGCGCCAGCAGCCCAGACCCCAGCTCCTACAATGAGCAGTTCTTC.

This clonotype was counted a few times. V gene TRBV6-1 combines with J gene TRBJ2-3, with D maybe TRBD1 (6 bases). This CDR3 has 15 amino acids. CDR1 and CDR2 (germline): MNHNS, SASEGT. The germline V and J ends were trimmed by 3 bases and 4 bases, with 14 bases remaining between them. The CDR3 here is CASSEMGAQPDTQYF. The DNA for the CDR3 is TGTGCCAGCAGTGAGATGGGGGCGCAGCCAGATACGCAGTATTTT.

The chain uses TRBV7-2 and TRBJ1-1, with TRBD1 matching over 7 bases. Germline CDR1 SGHTA, CDR2 FQGNSA. V was clipped by 5 bases and J by 5 bases; unmatched bases: 5. This CDR3 has 13 amino acids. The CDR3 DNA sequence: TGTGCCAGCAGCCCGACAGGGTGGACTGAAGCTTTCTTT. The encoded protein is CASSPTGWTEAFF.

The CDR3 nucleotides read TGTGCCACGAGGACAGGGGGCAACGAGCAGTACTTC. Protein sequence: CATRTGGNEQYF. This chain joins TRBV10-3 and TRBJ2-7; 11 bases map to TRBD1. In germline, CDR1 is ENHRY, CDR2 SYGVKD. Trimming at V came to 10 bases and at J to 5 bases, leaving 4 bases not matched to a gene. CDR3 length: 12 residues.

This clonotype occurred many times. CDR3 nucleotide sequence: TGCAGCGGGAGGTTACAGGGGCTAAGGGTCACAGATACGCAGTATTTT. It encodes CSGRLQGLRVTDTQYF. This chain uses TRBV29-1 with TRBJ2-3; 7 positions agree with TRBD1. Germline V gives CDR1 SQVTM, CDR2 ANQGSEA. The CDR3 runs 16 residues. V lost 7 bases to trimming and J lost 2 bases; unmatched junction nucleotides: 15.

A few counts support this clonotype. This rearrangement joins TRBV2 to TRBJ2-7, with D tentatively TRBD1 or TRBD2 (5 bases each). CDR3 size: 15 residues. From germline, CDR1 is SNHLY and CDR2 FYNNEI. V was pared by 1 base and J by 3 bases, with 13 bases between. The CDR3 DNA reads TGTGCCAGCAGTGAAGAAGGGAGACAGTTCTACGAGCAGTACGTC. It yields the protein CASSEEGRQFYEQYV.

The chain joins TRBV7-6 to TRBJ2-2, with a possible D match to TRBD2 (5 bases). Trimming removed 3 bases from V and 1 base from J, with 6 bases in between. The germline gives CDR1 SGHVS, CDR2 FNYEAQ. This CDR3 is built from 14 residues. The CDR3 reads CASSFRENTGELFF. CDR3 DNA: TGTGCCAGCAGCTTCCGGGAGAACACCGGGGAGCTGTTTTTT.